A single sample is the source of the 13 T cell receptor beta chains below, sequenced in a study of shared clonotypes between healthy human individuals. Assay used: immunoSEQ multiplex PCR; TCRdb lists only in-frame clones, some missing. Of nearly 1 million clones detected, more than 75% appear once; the ten largest clones hold around 1.5%. The sequenced sample was memory CD4+ T cells sorted from blood. The subset: CD45RA-negative fraction. The receptors originated from a young man in good health.

This chain connects TRBV2 to TRBJ2-2; TRBD1 matches 8 bases. This CDR3 region has 15 residues. From germline, CDR1 is SNHLY and CDR2 FYNNEI. V was clipped by 4 bases and J by 8 bases; unmatched bases: 9. CDR3 DNA sequence: TGTGCCAGCAGTGCGTTCCAGGGGGCTAAAGGGGAGCTGTTTTTT. Protein: CASSAFQGAKGELFF.

J is TRBJ1-6 and V is TRBV6-6; D remains unclear. Per the germline V gene, CDR1 is MNHNY and CDR2 is SVGAGI (reference sequence). The CDR3 is made up of 12 amino acids. Trimming shortened V by 0 bases and J by 14 bases, and 8 bases separated the two germline ends. As DNA, the CDR3 is TGTGCCAGCAGTTACTCCATGGCTACCCTCCACTTT. Its translation is CASSYSMATLHF.

CDR3 nucleotide sequence: TGTGCCAGCAGCTTGAGTTTAGCTAACTATGGCTACACCTTC. Residues: CASSLSLANYGYTF. The chain joins TRBV5-4 to TRBJ1-2; D gene ambiguous. The CDR3 has 14 amino acids. Germline loops: CDR1 SGHNT, CDR2 YYREEE (reference sequence). Trimming took 1 base from V and 0 from J, leaving 7 bases between them. Filled out from reference TRBV5-4 and TRBJ1-2, the complete variable domain reads ETGVTQSPTHLIKTRGQQVTLRCSSQSGHNTVSWYQQALGQGPQFIFQYYREEENGRGNFPPRFSGLQFPNYSSELNVNALELDDSALYLCASSLSLANYGYTFGSGTRLTVV.

This sequence joins TRBV5-4 and TRBJ1-4; no clear D gene. Trimming removed 2 bases from V and 8 bases from J, with 13 bases in between. Germline-derived CDR1 and CDR2 are SGHNT and YYREEE (reference sequence). This CDR3 comprises 14 residues. CDR3 sequence (DNA): TGTGCCAGCAGCTTCGGCGGAGGATACGAAAAACTGTTTTTT. Amino acid sequence: CASSFGGGYEKLFF.

The chain carries TRBV6-6 and TRBJ1-6; D remains unclear. Deletions cut 5 bases from V and 0 bases from J, with 11 bases between. Germline V CDR1 and CDR2: MNHNY, SVGAGI (reference sequence). The CDR3 is 16 amino acids. The CDR3 bases are TGTGCCAGCAGTCGCGATTCTTACTCCTATAATTCACCCCTCCACTTT. Translation gives CASSRDSYSYNSPLHF.

This sequence joins TRBV28 and TRBJ1-4; maybe TRBD1 (6 bases). With 2 bases removed from V and 3 bases from J, the gap between germline ends came to 10 bases. Germline assignment: CDR1 MDHEN and CDR2 SYDVKM. The CDR3 has 15 amino acids. The CDR3 reads CASSLLGGPNEKLFF. CDR3 nucleotides: TGTGCCAGCAGTTTACTTGGGGGCCCTAATGAAAAACTGTTTTTT.

The chain recombines TRBV5-4 with TRBJ1-6; 7 bases line up with TRBD1. The CDR3 spans 15 residues. With 4 bases clipped from V and 7 bases from J, the junction kept 8 bases outside the gene matches. Per germline, CDR1 SGHNT and CDR2 YYREEE (reference sequence). The chain's CDR3 is CASSTETGRNSPLHF. The CDR3 DNA sequence: TGTGCCAGCAGCACCGAGACAGGGAGGAATTCACCCCTCCACTTT.

The chain combines TRBV4-1 with TRBJ2-7, with D tentatively TRBD2 (5 bases). From germline, CDR1 is MGHRA and CDR2 YSYEKL. Between the trimmed V and J ends, which lost 0 bases and 5 bases, there was a span of 11 bases. The CDR3 contains 14 residues. For the CDR3, the DNA is TGCGCCAGCAGCCAAGAAATTGTGAGGGACGAGCAGTACTTC. Translated: CASSQEIVRDEQYF.

This chain uses TRBV19 with TRBJ2-2; D perhaps matches TRBD2 (5 bases). The V gene's germline CDR1 is LNHDA and CDR2 SQIVND (reference sequence). The V gene lost 5 bases and the J gene lost 5 bases, with 9 bases spanning the gap. The CDR3 contains 13 residues. Here the CDR3 DNA reads TGTGCCAGTAGTCTGAGGGTGACCGGGGAGCTGTTTTTT. Its translation is CASSLRVTGELFF. Complete variable domain (other parts from reference TRBV19 and TRBJ2-2): DGGITQSPKYLFRKEGQNVTLSCEQNLNHDAMYWYRQDPGQGLRLIYYSQIVNDFQKGDIAEGYSVSREKKESFPLTVTSAQKNPTAFYLCASSLRVTGELFFGEGSRLTVL.

The chain couples TRBV6-6 to TRBJ1-4; D is uncertain. The CDR3 length is 14 residues. V gave up 8 bases and J gave up 0 bases, with 10 bases separating them. Looked up from germline, CDR1 is MNHNY and CDR2 is SVGAGI (reference sequence). The CDR3 DNA sequence: TGTGCCAGCGTTCGACAATCAACTAATGAAAAACTGTTTTTT. Its protein product is CASVRQSTNEKLFF.

Concerning this clone: The same CDR3 can be traced to other DNA sequences in this sample. The rearrangement joins TRBV6-5 to TRBJ1-1; D uncertain. CDR1 MNHEY and CDR2 SVGAGI come from the germline V gene. This CDR3 spans 13 amino acids. Trimming stripped 4 bases from V and 0 bases from J, with 6 bases between. The CDR3 reads CASSSGMNTEAFF. DNA for the CDR3: TGTGCCAGCAGTTCCGGGATGAACACTGAAGCTTTCTTT.

This clone turned up a few times. This rearrangement joins TRBV19 to TRBJ1-5; TRBD1 agrees at 8 bases. There are 15 residues in the CDR3. V shed 7 bases and J 2 bases; nucleotides not matched to a gene: 7. CDR1 is LNHDA and CDR2 is SQIVND in the germline V gene (reference sequence). CDR3 nucleotides: TGTGCCAGTAACTCCGGACAGGGTCGCAATCAGCCCCAGCATTTT. Translating gives CASNSGQGRNQPQHF.

This chain links TRBV25-1 with TRBJ2-5; a possible D gene is TRBD2 (5 bases). The CDR3 covers 14 residues. Trimming left V 2 bases short and J 4 bases short, with 11 bases between. Germline loops: CDR1 MGHDK, CDR2 SYGVNS. CDR3 DNA sequence: TGTGCCAGCAGTGAACTAGCACAAACAGAGACCCAGTACTTC. Translation gives CASSELAQTETQYF.